This T cell receptor beta chain was found in a study of OX40 agonist ivuxolimab in advanced cancers. Study in general: Patients enrolled in dose escalation were diagnosed with hepatocellular carcinoma, melanoma, renal cell or head and neck cancer. Three partial responders included one hepatocellular carcinoma patient and two cutaneous melanoma patients.

The germline CDR1 and CDR2 sequences are LNHDA and SQIVND (reference sequence). This CDR3 region has 14 residues. V was pared by 2 bases and J by 8 bases, with 13 bases between. Autoimmune disease history or systemic immunosuppression disqualified patients. Here immunoSEQ multiplex PCR was the method, and the copy in TCRdb shows in-frame clones only, minus some. The repertoire consists of 25,000 to 30,000 clones, with about 88% occurring once and the leading ten covering 12% to 15%. Concerning this clone: Its cognate antigen is unknown.

Study observations and caveats: Clonal expansion among partial responders at 0.1-3.0 mg/kg ranked near the lowest.

The chain has TRBV19 and TRBJ2-1; D gene unclear. The TCR originated in an adult with an advanced solid tumor such as melanoma, head and neck, liver or kidney cancer. The input for sequencing was CD4+ or CD8+ T cells sorted from blood, taken in a trial of the OX40 agonist ivuxolimab. This CDR3 reads CASSILEGIDEQFF. CDR3 coding DNA: TGTGCCAGTAGTATATTGGAAGGGATCGATGAGCAGTTCTTC.